The present TCR beta chain was sequenced within a study of blood T cell repertoires in COVID-19. Profiled with immunoSEQ multiplex PCR; TCRdb holds only in-frame clones, not every one. The data contain around 140,000 clones, approximately 87% of them singletons. The specimen sequenced was peripheral blood. This TCR was sampled from a woman in her forties or fifties with active or convalescent COVID-19.

This chain's CDR3 is CASSWWGEGSGNTIYF. CDR3 nucleotide sequence: TGTGCCAGCAGCTGGTGGGGGGAGGGATCTGGAAACACCATATATTTT. The chain employs TRBV13 and TRBJ1-3; the D gene is possibly TRBD1 (5 bases). This CDR3 contains 16 residues. Between the trimmed V and J ends, which lost 4 bases and 1 base, there was a span of 14 bases. Germline V gene lookup returns CDR1 PRHDT and CDR2 FYEKMQ (reference sequence).